A single sample gave rise to the 29 T cell receptor beta chains below, sequenced in a study of T cells in tuberculosis. Time point noted: new active TB diagnosis, blood taken before or within 7 days of starting treatment. The assay was immunoSEQ multiplex PCR, and TCRdb's table has in-frame clones only and misses some. The sample lists fewer than 55,000 clones, roughly 96% occurring once. The specimen was PBMCs, collected at tuberculosis diagnosis. Every receptor here comes from an adult with tuberculosis.

The V and J genes are TRBV5-4 and TRBJ2-3; no firm D call. The CDR3 covers 14 residues. The germline V gene has CDR1 SGHNT and CDR2 YYREEE (reference sequence). Trimming cost V 2 bases and J 8 bases, with 15 bases left between them. The CDR3, as DNA: TGTGCCAGCAGCTTTGAACAGCCGACCGTTACGCAGTATTTT. Its protein product is CASSFEQPTVTQYF. The variable domain in full, completed from reference TRBV5-4 and TRBJ2-3, reads ETGVTQSPTHLIKTRGQQVTLRCSSQSGHNTVSWYQQALGQGPQFIFQYYREEENGRGNFPPRFSGLQFPNYSSELNVNALELDDSALYLCASSFEQPTVTQYFGPGTRLTVL.

This chain links TRBV6-6 with TRBJ1-5; 10 bases line up with TRBD1. The CDR3 length is 14 residues. Germline V CDR1 and CDR2: MNHNY, SVGAGI (reference sequence). V shed 2 bases and J 5 bases; nucleotides not matched to a gene: 0. CDR3 sequence: CASSYGTGDQPQHF. Written as DNA, the CDR3 is TGTGCCAGCAGTTACGGGACAGGGGATCAGCCCCAGCATTTT.

Here the CDR3 DNA reads TGTGCCAGCAGCCCCAGGACTAGCGGGAGGGGTGGTACGCAGTATTTT. Its translation is CASSPRTSGRGGTQYF. The V and J genes are TRBV5-6 and TRBJ2-3, with TRBD2 matching over 15 bases. The CDR3 is 16 residues long. After removal of 4 bases from V and 8 bases from J, the junction contained 8 bases not matched to a gene. From germline, CDR1 is SGHDT and CDR2 YYEEEE.

The genes are TRBV7-2 and TRBJ2-5; no definite D call. Germline assignment: CDR1 SGHTA and CDR2 FQGNSA. The CDR3 loop spans 14 amino acids. V lost 1 base and J lost 5, with 11 bases in between. The CDR3 protein is CASSLDGVGETQYF. Here the CDR3 DNA reads TGTGCCAGCAGCTTAGATGGAGTCGGGGAGACCCAGTACTTC. The full variable domain, with the rest looked up from reference TRBV7-2 and TRBJ2-5, is GAGVSQSPSNKVTEKGKDVELRCDPISGHTALYWYRQSLGQGLEFLIYFQGNSAPDKSGLPSDRFSAERTGGSVSTLTIQRTQQEDSAVYLCASSLDGVGETQYFGPGTRLLVL.

This chain connects TRBV11-2 to TRBJ2-2, with D possibly being TRBD1 (5 bases). This CDR3 is built from 16 residues. Trimming shortened V by 3 bases and J by 0 bases, and 11 bases separated the two germline ends. The germline V gene has CDR1 SGHAT and CDR2 FQNNGV. CDR3 nucleotides: TGTGCCAGCAGCTTTTACAGGCCCCCGAACACCGGGGAGCTGTTTTTT. Its protein product is CASSFYRPPNTGELFF.

This chain connects TRBV5-4 to TRBJ2-1; no clear D. CDR1 is SGHNT and CDR2 is YYREEE in the germline V gene (reference sequence). The length of the CDR3 is 12 residues. V dropped 3 bases and J dropped 9 bases, with 10 bases sitting between them. CDR3 bases: TGTGCCAGCAGCTCCCCGGGTGCTGAGCAGTTCTTC. It yields the protein CASSSPGAEQFF.

The CDR3 loop reads CASSQEYALAVDIQYF. The CDR3, as DNA: TGCGCCAGCAGCCAAGAATATGCGTTGGCGGTAGACATTCAGTACTTC. The gene calls are TRBV4-3 and TRBJ2-4; D gene uncertain. The CDR3 runs to 16 residues. The ends were cut back, 0 bases at V and 8 bases at J, with 17 bases in the middle. From germline, CDR1 is LGHNA and CDR2 YSLEER.

The chain is built from TRBV21-1 and TRBJ2-1; the D call of TRBD2 is as the table states it, not checked on the DNA. TRBV21-1 is a known pseudogene. The CDR3 is 15 residues long. Written as DNA, the CDR3 is TGTGCCAGCAGCAAAGGGGTGGGGAGGAACGGTGAGCAGTTCTTC. This encodes CASSKGVGRNGEQFF.

The rearrangement uses TRBV11-2 and TRBJ1-1; D gene uncertain. CDR3 length: 14 residues. Germline lookup yields CDR1 SGHAT and CDR2 FQNNGV. Trimming removed 6 bases at V and 0 bases at J, with 11 bases between. CDR3 region: CASSSGDMNTEAFF. The CDR3 DNA sequence: TGTGCCAGCAGTAGCGGCGACATGAACACTGAAGCTTTCTTT.

The chain links TRBV19 to TRBJ2-7; the D is unclear. V dropped 3 bases and J dropped 1 base, with 16 bases sitting between them. CDR1 is LNHDA, CDR2 SQIVND, per germline (reference sequence). This CDR3 has 16 amino acids. The CDR3 here is CASSILGNAGSYEQYF. The CDR3 nucleotides are TGTGCCAGTAGTATCCTAGGTAACGCCGGTTCCTACGAGCAGTACTTC.

V gene TRBV30 combines with J gene TRBJ2-3; 8 positions agree with TRBD1. J lost 4 bases, V lost 4 bases, and 10 bases had no gene match. CDR1 is GTSNPN and CDR2 is SVGIG in the germline V gene (reference sequence). The CDR3 consists of 15 residues. The CDR3 here is CAWKPRQGISDTQYF. CDR3 bases: TGTGCCTGGAAACCAAGACAGGGGATTTCAGATACGCAGTATTTT.

V and J are TRBV4-1 and TRBJ2-7; 8 bases line up with TRBD1. The CDR3 spans 15 residues. V lost 2 bases, J lost 2 bases, and 5 bases stayed unmatched. Germline-derived CDR1 and CDR2 are MGHRA and YSYEKL. The CDR3 region has the DNA TGCGCCAGCAGCCAAAACAGGGGGTTCCCCTACGAGCAGTACTTC. It yields the protein CASSQNRGFPYEQYF.

CDR3 bases: TGTGCCGGACAGGTAAAGGAAAAACTGTTTTTT. This sequence encodes CAGQVKEKLFF. The chain carries TRBV30 and TRBJ1-4, with 7 bases matching TRBD1. Looked up from germline, CDR1 is GTSNPN and CDR2 is SVGIG (reference sequence). The CDR3 has 11 residues. V dropped 8 bases and J dropped 8; count of bases not matched to a gene: 5.

The chain joins TRBV29-1 to TRBJ1-1; D remains ambiguous. V was trimmed by 1 base and J by 6 bases, leaving 9 bases between them. Per the germline V gene, CDR1 is SQVTM and CDR2 is ANQGSEA. This CDR3 has 12 amino acids. CDR3 residues: CSVEGSIAEAFF. The DNA for the CDR3 is TGCAGCGTTGAAGGGAGTATCGCTGAAGCTTTCTTT. Using reference TRBV29-1 and TRBJ1-1 for the parts outside the CDR3, the full variable domain is SAVISQKPSRDICQRGTSLTIQCQVDSQVTMMFWYRQQPGQSLTLIATANQGSEATYESGFVIDKFPISRPNLTFSTLTVSNMSPEDSSIYLCSVEGSIAEAFFGQGTRLTVV.

The chain links TRBV19 to TRBJ2-1; maybe TRBD2 (6 bases). V lost 3 bases, J lost 4 bases, and 10 bases lay in between. Germline assignment: CDR1 LNHDA and CDR2 SQIVND (reference sequence). This CDR3 has 14 amino acids. CDR3: CASSMAGLYNEQFF. CDR3 in DNA: TGTGCCAGTAGTATGGCGGGATTATACAATGAGCAGTTCTTC.

This chain links TRBV30 with TRBJ2-5; TRBD1 matches at 9 bases. The end of the DNA fits TRBJ2-7 better, so the J call may be wrong. Germline loops: CDR1 GTSNPN, CDR2 SVGIG (reference sequence). This CDR3 is built from 14 residues. The CDR3 DNA sequence: TGTGCCTGGAGTACCGGGACAGGGTTCTACGAGCAGTACTTC. This gives the protein CAWSTGTGFYEQYF.

The chain's CDR3 is CASTWDRRNEKLFF. DNA for the CDR3: TGCGCCAGCACCTGGGACAGGAGGAATGAAAAACTGTTTTTT. V gene TRBV5-1 combines with J gene TRBJ1-4; TRBD1 matches at 8 bases. Losses at the gene ends were 6 bases for V and 5 bases for J; bases not matched to a gene: 6. The CDR3 is made up of 14 amino acids. Germline loops: CDR1 SGHRS, CDR2 YFSETQ.

The V and J genes are TRBV11-2 and TRBJ2-1, with D perhaps TRBD1 (6 bases). The CDR3 runs to 15 residues. The V end was cut by 5 bases, the J end by 3 bases, with 14 bases between. The germline V gene encodes CDR1 SGHAT and CDR2 FQNNGV. The CDR3 here is CASSPRQGIYNEQFF. The CDR3, as DNA: TGTGCCAGCAGCCCTAGGCAGGGGATCTACAATGAGCAGTTCTTC.

CDR3 sequence: CASSLPGRSMTQYF. In DNA, the CDR3 is TGTGCCAGCAGCTTGCCCGGGAGAAGTATGACCCAGTACTTC. This chain uses TRBV5-4 with TRBJ2-5; tentatively, D is TRBD2 (6 bases). Germline V gene sequence: CDR1 SGHNT, CDR2 YYREEE (reference sequence). This CDR3 is 14 amino acids long. V was trimmed by 1 base and J by 7 bases, leaving 14 bases between them.

The chain uses TRBV30 and TRBJ1-2; TRBD1 agrees at 9 bases. CDR1 is GTSNPN and CDR2 is SVGIG in the germline V gene (reference sequence). The CDR3 spans 11 residues. With V trimmed by 5 bases and J by 7 bases, 2 bases remained unmatched. The DNA of the CDR3 is TGTGCCTGGGCGGGACAGGGTGGCTACACCTTC. This translates into CAWAGQGGYTF.

V usage is TRBV15 and J usage is TRBJ1-2; no clear D. V lost 1 base and J 6 bases, leaving 15 bases between the germline ends. CDR3 length: 15 amino acids. The germline CDR1 and CDR2 sequences are LNHNV and YYDKDF (reference sequence). The CDR3 here is CATSRVMDGGHGYTF. CDR3 DNA sequence: TGTGCCACCAGCAGAGTTATGGACGGCGGGCATGGCTACACCTTC.

This clone was found once. V and J are TRBV15 and TRBJ2-3; a possible D gene is TRBD2 (5 bases). The germline V and J ends were trimmed by 3 bases and 6 bases, with 13 bases remaining between them. Looked up from germline, CDR1 is LNHNV and CDR2 is YYDKDF (reference sequence). The CDR3 loop spans 14 amino acids. CDR3 DNA: TGTGCCACCAGCAGTTTTGGGAGTTCGGATACGCAGTATTTT. The encoded protein is CATSSFGSSDTQYF.

The genes are TRBV29-1 and TRBJ2-5, with 13 bases lining up with TRBD2. Germline CDR1 SQVTM, CDR2 ANQGSEA. The V gene end was trimmed by 0 bases and the J gene end by 2 bases; junction bases not matched to a gene: 0. The CDR3 consists of 15 residues. Here the CDR3 reads CSVEETSGRQETQYF. The DNA for the CDR3 is TGCAGCGTTGAAGAGACTAGCGGGAGGCAAGAGACCCAGTACTTC.

The rearrangement uses TRBV7-3 and TRBJ2-3, with a tentative D call TRBD2 (5 bases). The germline gives CDR1 SGHTA, CDR2 FQGTGA. This CDR3 is 15 amino acids long. Trimming pared 5 bases from V and 1 base from J, leaving 13 bases between. This chain's CDR3 is CASSQTEAGTDTQYF. The CDR3 DNA reads TGTGCCAGCAGCCAGACGGAGGCCGGCACAGATACGCAGTATTTT. Drawing the rest from reference TRBV7-3 and TRBJ2-3, the complete variable domain is GAGVSQTPSNKVTEKGKYVELRCDPISGHTALYWYRQSLGQGPEFLIYFQGTGAADDSGLPNDRFFAVRPEGSVSTLKIQRTERGDSAVYLCASSQTEAGTDTQYFGPGTRLTVL.

The chain uses TRBV5-1 and TRBJ1-1, with no clear D. Germline lookup yields CDR1 SGHRS and CDR2 YFSETQ. The V and J ends lost 1 base and 1 base respectively, with 14 bases between them. This CDR3 comprises 16 residues. The CDR3 spells CASSLSPLGKNTEAFF. The CDR3 nucleotides are TGCGCCAGCAGCTTGTCCCCTCTCGGTAAGAACACTGAAGCTTTCTTT. Combining the CDR3 with reference TRBV5-1 and TRBJ1-1 gives the whole variable domain KAGVTQTPRYLIKTRGQQVTLSCSPISGHRSVSWYQQTPGQGLQFLFEYFSETQRNKGNFPGRFSGRQFSNSRSEMNVSTLELGDSALYLCASSLSPLGKNTEAFFGQGTRLTVV.

The CDR3 sequence: CASSLTGDLNYGYTF. The CDR3 bases are TGTGCCAGCAGTTTAACAGGGGATCTTAACTATGGCTACACCTTC. V gene TRBV28 combines with J gene TRBJ1-2; 7 nucleotides line up with TRBD1. With V trimmed by 2 bases and J by 1 base, 4 bases remained unmatched. The length of the CDR3 is 15 residues. The germline gives CDR1 MDHEN, CDR2 SYDVKM.

V usage is TRBV5-1 and J usage is TRBJ1-4; tentative D call: TRBD1 (6 bases). Germline lookup yields CDR1 SGHRS and CDR2 YFSETQ. This CDR3 comprises 14 residues. The germline V and J ends were trimmed by 5 bases and 6 bases, with 14 bases remaining between them. The CDR3, as DNA: TGCGCCAGCAGACCTAGAGGGGGGGATGAAAAACTGTTTTTT. It is translated as CASRPRGGDEKLFF.

The rearrangement joins TRBV5-4 to TRBJ1-4; no reliable D call. Trimming cost V 2 bases and J 3 bases, with 8 bases left between them. CDR1 and CDR2 from the germline V gene are SGHNT and YYREEE (reference sequence). This CDR3 is 14 amino acids long. CDR3 sequence reads: CASSFQASNEKLFF. As DNA, the CDR3 is TGTGCCAGCAGCTTCCAGGCTTCTAATGAAAAACTGTTTTTT.

V usage is TRBV7-2 and J usage is TRBJ1-2; D is uncertain. Germline CDR1 and CDR2: SGHTA and FQGNSA. The CDR3 has 15 amino acids. V shed 0 bases and J shed 7 bases, with 15 bases lying between them. The chain's CDR3 is CASSLARPGGTGYTF. In DNA form, the CDR3 reads TGTGCCAGCAGCTTAGCAAGACCAGGTGGCACTGGCTACACCTTC.